This T cell receptor (beta chain) was observed in a study of cytomegalovirus exposure and HLA in healthy donors. Study-wide context: Samples from HLA-typed donors yielded about 85 million unique TCRs in an early data release. General study results and limits: There were several of the most significant clusters that appeared linked to common viral pathogens in a later analysis. Fewer N-insertions (relative to the roughly 630-donor mean) were reportedly seen in an Asian-associated ancestry cluster in a later analysis. Among the CMV-associated chains, a few were confirmed in vitro as specific for CMV antigens.

The PCR employed 60 Vbeta primers together with 13 Jbeta primers. Using immunoSEQ multiplex PCR, the repertoire was profiled, and TCRdb retains in-frame clones only, with some absent. The sample contains roughly 100,000 clones, about 75% of which appear only once. To note about this clone: Its antigen is not known.

The sample consisted of PBMCs. The source is a man aged 60 to 75 in good health and CMV-seropositive.

The CDR3 spells CARSAAAAETQYF. DNA for the CDR3: TGTGCCAGGTCCGCGGCCGCCGCAGAGACCCAGTACTTC. The genes are TRBV2 and TRBJ2-5; D gene unclear. This CDR3 comprises 13 residues. Germline-derived CDR1 and CDR2 are SNHLY and FYNNEI. V dropped 9 bases and J dropped 4 bases, with 15 bases sitting between them. The variable domain in full, with the rest retrieved from reference TRBV2 and TRBJ2-5, is EPEVTQTPSHQVTQMGQEVILRCVPISNHLYFYWYRQILGQKVEFLVSFYNNEISEKSEIFDDQFSVERPDGSNFTLKIRSTKLEDSAMYFCARSAAAAETQYFGPGTRLLVL.